This TCR beta chain comes out of a study of cytomegalovirus exposure and HLA in healthy donors. Study observations and caveats: Some V segments could not be told apart, so they were left out, TRBV6-2 and TRBV6-3 among them. In a later analysis, a missense DCLRE1C variant was linked to TCR beta V- and J-gene trimming.

Amplification used 60 Vbeta primers and 13 Jbeta primers. Repertoires were generated with immunoSEQ multiplex PCR, while TCRdb's copy carries only in-frame clones and drops some. The table includes over 150,000 clones, 75% detected once. The CDR3 runs 18 residues. The trim removed 0 bases at V and 0 bases at J, leaving 8 bases unmatched. The germline gives CDR1 SGHRS, CDR2 YFSETQ. On this clone: What it recognizes is unknown.

The sample consisted of PBMCs. The chain couples TRBV5-1 to TRBJ2-7; 11 nucleotides align to TRBD2. This receptor was taken from a man aged 18 to 29 in good health and CMV-seronegative. Written as DNA, the CDR3 is TGCGCCAGCAGCTTGGTTGTGACTAGCGGGGCGAACTCCTACGAGCAGTACTTC. It encodes CASSLVVTSGANSYEQYF.